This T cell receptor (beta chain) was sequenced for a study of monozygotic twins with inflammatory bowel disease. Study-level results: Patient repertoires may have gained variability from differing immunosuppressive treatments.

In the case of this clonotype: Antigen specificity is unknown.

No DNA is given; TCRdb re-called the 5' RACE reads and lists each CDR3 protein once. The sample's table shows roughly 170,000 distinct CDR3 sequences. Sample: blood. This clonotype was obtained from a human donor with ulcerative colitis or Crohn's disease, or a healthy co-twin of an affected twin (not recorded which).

The CDR3 spells CASSLAGLPYEQYF. The chain joins TRBV7-2 to TRBJ2-7. This CDR3 comprises 14 residues. The germline CDR1 and CDR2 sequences are SGHTA and FQGNSA.